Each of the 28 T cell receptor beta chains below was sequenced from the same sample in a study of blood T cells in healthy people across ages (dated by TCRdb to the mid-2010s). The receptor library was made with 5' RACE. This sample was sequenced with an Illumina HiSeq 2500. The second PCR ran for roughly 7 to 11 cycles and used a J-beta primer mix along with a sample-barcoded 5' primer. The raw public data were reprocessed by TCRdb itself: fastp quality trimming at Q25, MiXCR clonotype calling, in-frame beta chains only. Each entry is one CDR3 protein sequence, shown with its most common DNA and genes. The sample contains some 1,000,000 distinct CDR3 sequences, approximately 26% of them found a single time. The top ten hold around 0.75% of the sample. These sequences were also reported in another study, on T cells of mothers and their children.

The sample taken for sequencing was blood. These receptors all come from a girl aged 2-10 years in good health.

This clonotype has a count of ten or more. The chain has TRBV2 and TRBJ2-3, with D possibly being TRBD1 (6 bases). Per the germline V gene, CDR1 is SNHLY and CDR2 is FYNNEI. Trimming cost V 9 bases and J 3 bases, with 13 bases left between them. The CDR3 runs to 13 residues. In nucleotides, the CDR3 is TGTGCCAGTATACCCGACAGGACAGATACGCAGTATTTT. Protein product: CASIPDRTDTQYF.

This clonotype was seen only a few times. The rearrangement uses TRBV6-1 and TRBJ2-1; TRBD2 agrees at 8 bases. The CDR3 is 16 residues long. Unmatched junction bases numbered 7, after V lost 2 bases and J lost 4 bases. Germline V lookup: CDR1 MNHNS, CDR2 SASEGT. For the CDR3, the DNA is TGTGCCAGCAGTGAATGGTTGAGCGGGGGTTACAATGAGCAGTTCTTC. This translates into CASSEWLSGGYNEQFF.

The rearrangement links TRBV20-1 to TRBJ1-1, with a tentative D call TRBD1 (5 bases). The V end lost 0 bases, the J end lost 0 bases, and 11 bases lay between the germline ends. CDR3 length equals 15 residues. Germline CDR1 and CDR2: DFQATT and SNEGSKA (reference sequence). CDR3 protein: CSARDGGSMNTEAFF. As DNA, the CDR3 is TGCAGTGCTAGAGATGGGGGGTCCATGAACACTGAAGCTTTCTTT.

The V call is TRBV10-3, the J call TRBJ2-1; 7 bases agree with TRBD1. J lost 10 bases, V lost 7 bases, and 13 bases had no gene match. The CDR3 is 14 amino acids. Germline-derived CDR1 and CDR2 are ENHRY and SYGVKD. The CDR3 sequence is CAINRDSKTREQFF. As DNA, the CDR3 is TGTGCCATCAACAGGGACAGTAAAACAAGGGAGCAGTTCTTC.

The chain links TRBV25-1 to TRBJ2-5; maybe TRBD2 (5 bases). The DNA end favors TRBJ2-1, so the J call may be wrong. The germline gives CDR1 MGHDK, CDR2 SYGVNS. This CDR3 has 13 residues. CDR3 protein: CASSELAPGEQFF. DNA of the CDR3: TGTGCCAGCAGTGAACTAGCTCCTGGGGAGCAGTTCTTC.

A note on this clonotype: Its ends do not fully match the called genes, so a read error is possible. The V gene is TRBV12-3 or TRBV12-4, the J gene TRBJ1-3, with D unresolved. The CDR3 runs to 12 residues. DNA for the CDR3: TGTGCCAGCTATTTTCTTGGAAACACCACATATTTT. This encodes CASYFLGNTTYF.

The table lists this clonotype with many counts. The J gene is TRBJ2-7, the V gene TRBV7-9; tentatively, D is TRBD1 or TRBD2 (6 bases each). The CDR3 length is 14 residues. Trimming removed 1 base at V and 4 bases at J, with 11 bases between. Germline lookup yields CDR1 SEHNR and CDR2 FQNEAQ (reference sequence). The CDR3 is CASSLEGGVYEQYF. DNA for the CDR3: TGTGCCAGCAGCTTAGAGGGGGGCGTGTACGAGCAGTACTTC.

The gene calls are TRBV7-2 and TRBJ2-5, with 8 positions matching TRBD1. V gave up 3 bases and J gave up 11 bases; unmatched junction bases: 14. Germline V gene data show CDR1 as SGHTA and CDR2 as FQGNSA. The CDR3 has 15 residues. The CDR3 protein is CASSFAGQGAGEQYF. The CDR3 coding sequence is TGTGCCAGCAGCTTCGCAGGACAGGGAGCTGGGGAGCAGTACTTC.

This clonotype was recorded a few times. The CDR3 is CASHDPSGEGTDTQYF. CDR3 bases: TGTGCCAGCCATGACCCTAGCGGAGAAGGGACAGATACGCAGTATTTT. J is TRBJ2-3 and V is TRBV2; 7 bases are a match to TRBD2. After removal of 8 bases from V and 3 bases from J, the junction contained 14 bases not matched to a gene. Germline V gene lookup returns CDR1 SNHLY and CDR2 FYNNEI. The CDR3 totals 16 residues.

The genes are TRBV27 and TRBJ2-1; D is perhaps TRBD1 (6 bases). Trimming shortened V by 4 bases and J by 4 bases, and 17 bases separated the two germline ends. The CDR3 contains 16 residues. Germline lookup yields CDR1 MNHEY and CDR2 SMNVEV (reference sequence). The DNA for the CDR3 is TGTGCCAGCAGTTCCGCCCTGTCGACAGGTTACAATGAGCAGTTCTTC. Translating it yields CASSSALSTGYNEQFF.

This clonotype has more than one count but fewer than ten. This CDR3 is CASSLAQKRGYTF. CDR3 DNA sequence: TGTGCCAGCAGCTTAGCCCAAAAGCGTGGCTACACCTTC. The chain is built from TRBV11-2 and TRBJ1-2; D uncertain. The CDR3 is 13 amino acids. The ends were cut back, 1 base at V and 7 bases at J, with 10 bases in the middle. Germline assignment: CDR1 SGHAT and CDR2 FQNNGV.

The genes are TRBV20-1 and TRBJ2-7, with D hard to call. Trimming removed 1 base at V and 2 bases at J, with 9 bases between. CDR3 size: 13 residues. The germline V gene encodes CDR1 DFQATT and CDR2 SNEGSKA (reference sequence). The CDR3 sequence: CSARGPHAYEQYF. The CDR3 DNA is TGCAGTGCTAGAGGTCCACATGCCTACGAGCAGTACTTC.

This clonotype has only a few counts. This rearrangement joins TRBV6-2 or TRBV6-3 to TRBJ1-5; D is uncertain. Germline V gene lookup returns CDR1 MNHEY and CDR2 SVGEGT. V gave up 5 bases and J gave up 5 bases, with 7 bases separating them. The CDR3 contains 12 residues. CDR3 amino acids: CASSGTYQPQHF. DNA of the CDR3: TGTGCCAGCAGTGGAACCTATCAGCCCCAGCATTTT.

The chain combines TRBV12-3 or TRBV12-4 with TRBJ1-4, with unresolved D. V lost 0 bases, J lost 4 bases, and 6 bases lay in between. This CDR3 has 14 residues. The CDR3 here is CASSLASGNEKLFF. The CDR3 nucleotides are TGTGCCAGCAGTTTAGCCTCGGGTAATGAAAAACTGTTTTTT.

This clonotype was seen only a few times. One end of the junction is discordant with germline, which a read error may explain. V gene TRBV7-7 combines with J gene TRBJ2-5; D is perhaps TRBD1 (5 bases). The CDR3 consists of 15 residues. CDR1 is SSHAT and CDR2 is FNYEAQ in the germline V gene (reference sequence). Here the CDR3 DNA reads TGTGCTAGCAGCTTAGGTCAGGGTCTAGGAGAGACCCAGTACTTC. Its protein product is CASSLGQGLGETQYF.

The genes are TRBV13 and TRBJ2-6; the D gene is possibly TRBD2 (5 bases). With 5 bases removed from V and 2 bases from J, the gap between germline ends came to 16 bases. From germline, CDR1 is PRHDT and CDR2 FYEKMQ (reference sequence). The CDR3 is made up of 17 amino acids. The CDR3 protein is CASSQPPMGAGANVLTF. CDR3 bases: TGTGCCAGCAGCCAACCCCCGATGGGAGCTGGGGCCAACGTCCTGACTTTC.

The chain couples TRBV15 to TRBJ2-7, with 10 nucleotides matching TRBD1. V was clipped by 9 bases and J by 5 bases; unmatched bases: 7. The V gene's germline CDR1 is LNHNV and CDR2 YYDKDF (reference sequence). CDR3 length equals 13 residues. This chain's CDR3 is CATRTGGSHEQYF. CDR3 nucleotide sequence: TGTGCCACGCGGACAGGGGGAAGCCACGAGCAGTACTTC.

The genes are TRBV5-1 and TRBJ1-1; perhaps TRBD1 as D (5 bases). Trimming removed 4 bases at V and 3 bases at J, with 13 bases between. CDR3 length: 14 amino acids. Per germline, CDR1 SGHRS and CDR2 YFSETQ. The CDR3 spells CASSEDSFDTEAFF. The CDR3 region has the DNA TGCGCCAGCAGCGAAGACAGTTTTGACACTGAAGCTTTCTTT.

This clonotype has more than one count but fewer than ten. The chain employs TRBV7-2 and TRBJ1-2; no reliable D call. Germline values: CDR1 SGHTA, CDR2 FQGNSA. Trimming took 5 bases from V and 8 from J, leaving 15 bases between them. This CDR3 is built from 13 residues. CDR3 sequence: CASSLREVGGYTF. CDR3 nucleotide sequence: TGTGCCAGCAGCCTGAGGGAGGTGGGGGGCTACACCTTC. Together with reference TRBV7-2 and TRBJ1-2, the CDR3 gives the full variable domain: GAGVSQSPSNKVTEKGKDVELRCDPISGHTALYWYRQSLGQGLEFLIYFQGNSAPDKSGLPSDRFSAERTGGSVSTLTIQRTQQEDSAVYLCASSLREVGGYTFGSGTRLTVV.

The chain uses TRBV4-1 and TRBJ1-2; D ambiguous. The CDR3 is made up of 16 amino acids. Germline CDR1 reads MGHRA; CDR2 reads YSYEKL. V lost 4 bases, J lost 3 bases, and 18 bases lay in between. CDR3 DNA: TGCGCCAGCAGCCCCGATAGGGCAGTTCTTTACTATGGCTACACCTTC. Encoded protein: CASSPDRAVLYYGYTF.

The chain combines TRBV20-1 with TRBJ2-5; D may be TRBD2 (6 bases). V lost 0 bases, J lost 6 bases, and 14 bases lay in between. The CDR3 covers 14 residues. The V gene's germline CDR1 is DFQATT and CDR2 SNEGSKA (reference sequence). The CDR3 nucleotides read TGCAGTGCTAGAGACCCGCACGGGGGTCAGACCCAGTACTTC. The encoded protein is CSARDPHGGQTQYF.

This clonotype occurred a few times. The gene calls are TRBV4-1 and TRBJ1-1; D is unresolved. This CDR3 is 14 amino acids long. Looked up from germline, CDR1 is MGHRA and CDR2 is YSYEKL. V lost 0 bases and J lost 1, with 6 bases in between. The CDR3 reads CASSQEFGNTEAFF. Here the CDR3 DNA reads TGCGCCAGCAGCCAAGAATTCGGGAACACTGAAGCTTTCTTT.

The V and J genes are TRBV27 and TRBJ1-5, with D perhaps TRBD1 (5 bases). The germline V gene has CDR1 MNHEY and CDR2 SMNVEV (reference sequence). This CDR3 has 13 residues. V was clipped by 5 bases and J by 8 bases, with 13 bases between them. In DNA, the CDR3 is TGTGCCAGCAGTGCGGGGGGGGAAGAGCCCCAGCATTTT. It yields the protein CASSAGGEEPQHF.

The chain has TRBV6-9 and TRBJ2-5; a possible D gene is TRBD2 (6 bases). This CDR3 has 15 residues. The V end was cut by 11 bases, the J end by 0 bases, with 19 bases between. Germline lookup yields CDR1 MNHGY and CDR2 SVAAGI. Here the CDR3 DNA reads TGTGCCGCCTCGCTCCGCGGGGTGTACCAAGAGACCCAGTACTTC. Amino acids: CAASLRGVYQETQYF.

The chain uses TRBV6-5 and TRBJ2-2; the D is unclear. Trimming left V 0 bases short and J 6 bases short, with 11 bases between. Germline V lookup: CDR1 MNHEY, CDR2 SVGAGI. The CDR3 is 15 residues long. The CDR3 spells CASSYSTFTPGELFF. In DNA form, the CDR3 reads TGTGCCAGCAGTTACTCGACCTTTACTCCCGGGGAGCTGTTTTTT.

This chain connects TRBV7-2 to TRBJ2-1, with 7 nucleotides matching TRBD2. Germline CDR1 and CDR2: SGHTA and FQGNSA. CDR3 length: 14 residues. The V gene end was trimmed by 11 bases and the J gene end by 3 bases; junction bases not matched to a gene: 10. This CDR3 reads CAGSAGDLYNEQFF. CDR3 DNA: TGTGCCGGCTCTGCGGGGGACCTCTACAATGAGCAGTTCTTC. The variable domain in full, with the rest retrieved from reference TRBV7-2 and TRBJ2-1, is GAGVSQSPSNKVTEKGKDVELRCDPISGHTALYWYRQSLGQGLEFLIYFQGNSAPDKSGLPSDRFSAERTGGSVSTLTIQRTQQEDSAVYLCAGSAGDLYNEQFFGPGTRLTVL.

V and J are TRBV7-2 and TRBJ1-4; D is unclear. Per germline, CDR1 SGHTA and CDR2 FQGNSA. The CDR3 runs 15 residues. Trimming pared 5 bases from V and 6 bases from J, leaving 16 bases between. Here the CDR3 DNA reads TGTGCCAGCAGCGTAACACCCCTGGGCCATGAAAAACTGTTTTTT. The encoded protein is CASSVTPLGHEKLFF.

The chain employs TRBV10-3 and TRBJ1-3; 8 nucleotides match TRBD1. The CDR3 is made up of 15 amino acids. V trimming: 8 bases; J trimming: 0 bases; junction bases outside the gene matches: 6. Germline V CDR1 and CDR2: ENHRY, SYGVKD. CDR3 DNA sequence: TGTGCCATCGGTTCGGGACAGGACTCTGGAAACACCATATATTTT. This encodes CAIGSGQDSGNTIYF.